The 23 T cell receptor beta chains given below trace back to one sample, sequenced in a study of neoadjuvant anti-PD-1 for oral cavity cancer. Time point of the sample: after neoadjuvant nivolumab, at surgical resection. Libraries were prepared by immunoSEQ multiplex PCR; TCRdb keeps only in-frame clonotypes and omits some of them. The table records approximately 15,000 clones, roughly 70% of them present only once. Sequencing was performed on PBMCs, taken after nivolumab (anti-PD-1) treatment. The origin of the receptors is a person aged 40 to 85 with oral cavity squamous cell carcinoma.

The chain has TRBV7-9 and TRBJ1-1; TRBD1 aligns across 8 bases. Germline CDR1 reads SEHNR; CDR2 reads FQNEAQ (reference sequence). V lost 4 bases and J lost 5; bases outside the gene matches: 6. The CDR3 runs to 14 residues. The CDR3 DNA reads TGTGCCAGCAGCTCTCAGGGGGCGCGTACTGAAGCTTTCTTT. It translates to CASSSQGARTEAFF.

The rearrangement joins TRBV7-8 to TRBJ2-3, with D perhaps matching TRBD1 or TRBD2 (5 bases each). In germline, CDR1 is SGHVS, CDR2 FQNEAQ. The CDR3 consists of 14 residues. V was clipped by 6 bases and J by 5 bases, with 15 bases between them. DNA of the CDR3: TGTGCCAGCAGTCTAGCCGGGACGGGAGATACGCAGTATTTT. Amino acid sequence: CASSLAGTGDTQYF.

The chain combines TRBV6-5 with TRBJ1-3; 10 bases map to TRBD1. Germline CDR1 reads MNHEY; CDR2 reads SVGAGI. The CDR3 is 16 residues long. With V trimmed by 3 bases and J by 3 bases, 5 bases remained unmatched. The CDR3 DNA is TGTGCCAGCAGTTATCGACGGACAGGGGGTGGAAACACCATATATTTT. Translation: CASSYRRTGGGNTIYF.

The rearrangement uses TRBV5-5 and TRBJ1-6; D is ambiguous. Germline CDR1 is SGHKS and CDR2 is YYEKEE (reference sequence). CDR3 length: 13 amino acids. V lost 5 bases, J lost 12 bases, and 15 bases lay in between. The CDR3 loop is CASSTRTDVPLHF. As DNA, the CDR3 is TGTGCCAGCAGTACTAGGACGGACGTACCCCTCCACTTT.

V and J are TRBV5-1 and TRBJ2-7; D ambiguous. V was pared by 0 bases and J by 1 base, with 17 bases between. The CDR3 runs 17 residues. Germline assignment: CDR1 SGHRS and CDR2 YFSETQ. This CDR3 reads CASSLGRRAAKSYEQYF. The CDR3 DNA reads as TGCGCCAGCAGCTTGGGACGTCGGGCAGCAAAGTCCTACGAGCAGTACTTC.

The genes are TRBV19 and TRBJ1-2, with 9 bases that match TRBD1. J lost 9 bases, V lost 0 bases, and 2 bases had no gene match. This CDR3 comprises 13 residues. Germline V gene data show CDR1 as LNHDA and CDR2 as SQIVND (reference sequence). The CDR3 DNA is TGTGCCAGTAGTATAGAGGACAGGGGTCGCTACACCTTC. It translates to CASSIEDRGRYTF.

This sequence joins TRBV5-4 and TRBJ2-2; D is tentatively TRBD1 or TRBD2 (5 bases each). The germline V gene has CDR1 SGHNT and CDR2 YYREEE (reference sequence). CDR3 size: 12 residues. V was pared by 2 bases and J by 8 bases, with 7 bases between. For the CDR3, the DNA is TGTGCCAGCAGCTTATGGGGGGGGGAGCTGTTTTTT. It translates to CASSLWGGELFF.

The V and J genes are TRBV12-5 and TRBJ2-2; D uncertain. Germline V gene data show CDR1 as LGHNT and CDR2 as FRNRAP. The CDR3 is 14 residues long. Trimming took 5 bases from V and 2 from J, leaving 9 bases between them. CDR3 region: CASGPNTNTGELFF. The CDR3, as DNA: TGTGCTAGTGGTCCAAACACTAACACCGGGGAGCTGTTTTTT.

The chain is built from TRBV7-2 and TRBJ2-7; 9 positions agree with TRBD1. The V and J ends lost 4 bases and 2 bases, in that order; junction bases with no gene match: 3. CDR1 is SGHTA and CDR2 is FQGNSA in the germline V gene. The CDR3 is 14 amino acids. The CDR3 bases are TGTGCCAGCAGCTCCGGGACAGGGACCTACGAGCAGTACTTC. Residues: CASSSGTGTYEQYF.

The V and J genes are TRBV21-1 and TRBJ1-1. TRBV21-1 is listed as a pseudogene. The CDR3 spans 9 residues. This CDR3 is CARGVGAFF. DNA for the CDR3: TGTGCCAGGGGTGTGGGAGCTTTCTTT.

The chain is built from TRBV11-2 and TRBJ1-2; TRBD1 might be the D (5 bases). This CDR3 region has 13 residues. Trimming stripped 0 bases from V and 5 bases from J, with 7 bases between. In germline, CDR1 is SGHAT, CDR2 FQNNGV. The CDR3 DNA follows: TGTGCCAGCAGCTTAGACAGGGCTTATGGCTACACCTTC. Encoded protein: CASSLDRAYGYTF.

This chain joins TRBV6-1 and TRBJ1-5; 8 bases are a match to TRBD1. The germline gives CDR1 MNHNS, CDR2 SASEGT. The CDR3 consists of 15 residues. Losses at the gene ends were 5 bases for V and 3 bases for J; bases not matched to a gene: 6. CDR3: CASSPDRGHNQPQHF. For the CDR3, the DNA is TGTGCCAGCAGTCCTGACAGGGGTCACAATCAGCCCCAGCATTTT.

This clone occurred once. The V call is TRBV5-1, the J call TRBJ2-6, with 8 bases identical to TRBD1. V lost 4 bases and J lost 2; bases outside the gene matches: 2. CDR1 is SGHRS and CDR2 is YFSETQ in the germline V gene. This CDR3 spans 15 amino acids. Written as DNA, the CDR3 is TGCGCCAGCAGCCCACAGGGGGCTGGGGCCAACGTCCTGACTTTC. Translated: CASSPQGAGANVLTF.

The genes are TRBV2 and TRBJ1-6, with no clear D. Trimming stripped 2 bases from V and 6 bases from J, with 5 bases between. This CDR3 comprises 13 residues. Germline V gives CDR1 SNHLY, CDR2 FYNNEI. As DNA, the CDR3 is TGTGCCAGCAGTGAATACGGTAATTCACCCCTCCACTTT. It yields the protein CASSEYGNSPLHF.

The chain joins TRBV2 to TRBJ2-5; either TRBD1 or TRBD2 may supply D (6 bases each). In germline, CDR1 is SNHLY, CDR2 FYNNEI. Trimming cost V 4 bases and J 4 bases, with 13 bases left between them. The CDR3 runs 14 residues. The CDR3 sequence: CASSVGGRGETQYF. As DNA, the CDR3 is TGTGCCAGCAGTGTGGGGGGCAGGGGAGAGACCCAGTACTTC.

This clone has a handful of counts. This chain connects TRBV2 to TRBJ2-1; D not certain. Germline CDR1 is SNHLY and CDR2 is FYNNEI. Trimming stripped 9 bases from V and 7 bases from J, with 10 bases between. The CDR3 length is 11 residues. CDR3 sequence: CARGRRNEQFF. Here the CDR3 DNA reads TGTGCCAGGGGCCGTCGGAATGAGCAGTTCTTC.

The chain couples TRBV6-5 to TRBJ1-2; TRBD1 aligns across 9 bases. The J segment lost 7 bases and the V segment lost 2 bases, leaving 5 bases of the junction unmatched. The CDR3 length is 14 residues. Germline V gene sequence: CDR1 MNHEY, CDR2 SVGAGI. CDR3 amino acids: CASSYGQGLFGYTF. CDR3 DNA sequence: TGTGCCAGCAGTTACGGACAGGGGTTGTTTGGCTACACCTTC.

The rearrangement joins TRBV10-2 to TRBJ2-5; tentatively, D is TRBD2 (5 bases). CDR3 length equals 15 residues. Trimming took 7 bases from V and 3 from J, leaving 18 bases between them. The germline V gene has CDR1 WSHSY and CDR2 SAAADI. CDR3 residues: CASNPFRSGEETQYF. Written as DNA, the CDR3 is TGCGCCAGCAACCCGTTTAGAAGCGGTGAAGAGACCCAGTACTTC.

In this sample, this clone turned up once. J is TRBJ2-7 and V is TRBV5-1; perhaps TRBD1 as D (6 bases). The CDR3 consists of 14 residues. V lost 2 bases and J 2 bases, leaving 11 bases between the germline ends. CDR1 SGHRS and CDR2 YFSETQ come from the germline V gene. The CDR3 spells CASSFQGTAYEQYF. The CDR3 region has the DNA TGCGCCAGCAGCTTCCAGGGGACGGCCTACGAGCAGTACTTC.

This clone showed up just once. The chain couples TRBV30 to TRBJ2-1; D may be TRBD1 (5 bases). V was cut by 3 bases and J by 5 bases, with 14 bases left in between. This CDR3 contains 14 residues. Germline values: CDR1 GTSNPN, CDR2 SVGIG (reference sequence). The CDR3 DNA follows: TGTGCCTGGAGGGCAGGGCGGCCAAACAATGAGCAGTTCTTC. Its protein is CAWRAGRPNNEQFF.

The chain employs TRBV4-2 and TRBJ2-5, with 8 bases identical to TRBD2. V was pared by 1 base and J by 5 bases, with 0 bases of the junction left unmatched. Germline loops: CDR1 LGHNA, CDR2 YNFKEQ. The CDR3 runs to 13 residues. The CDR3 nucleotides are TGTGCCAGCAGCCAAGCGGGGGGGGAGACCCAGTACTTC. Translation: CASSQAGGETQYF.

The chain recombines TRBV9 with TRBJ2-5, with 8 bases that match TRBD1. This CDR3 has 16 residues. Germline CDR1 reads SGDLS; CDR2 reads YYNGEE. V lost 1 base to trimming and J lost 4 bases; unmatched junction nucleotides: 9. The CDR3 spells CASSVQTGDTGETQYF. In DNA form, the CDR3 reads TGTGCCAGCAGCGTACAGACAGGGGACACGGGAGAGACCCAGTACTTC.

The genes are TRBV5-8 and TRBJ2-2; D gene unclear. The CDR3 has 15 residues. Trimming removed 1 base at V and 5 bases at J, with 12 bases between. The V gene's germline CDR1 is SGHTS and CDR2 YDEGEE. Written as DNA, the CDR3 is TGTGCCAGCAGCTTGAAAGGGCCGTGGACCGGGGAGCTGTTTTTT. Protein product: CASSLKGPWTGELFF.